This record looks at one TCR beta chain sequence and its context. Its antigen is as yet unknown. With 60 Vbeta and 13 Jbeta primers, the PCR was carried out. Data came from immunoSEQ multiplex PCR; TCRdb stores just in-frame clones and leaves some out. The table shows 60,000 to 80,000 clones, with 78% occurring only once. The data originate from a study of cytomegalovirus exposure and HLA in healthy donors. Study-wide findings and caveats: Analyzed later, most CMV-associated TCR beta chains appeared HLA-restricted. Within an earlier analysis, most TCR beta V segments proved productive either about 87% or about 30% of the time. The HLA-A and HLA-B alleles of most subjects were reportedly predicted accurately from TCR beta sequences. Across donors, sequencing depth was assumed by presence/absence analyses to be roughly uniform.

Germline CDR1 reads MNHEY; CDR2 reads SVGAGI. V dropped 4 bases and J dropped 1 base, with 11 bases sitting between them. The CDR3 consists of 15 residues. The clonotype originates from a girl under 18 in good health and CMV-seropositive. The chain has TRBV6-5 and TRBJ2-4, with a tentative D call TRBD2 (5 bases). Material: PBMCs. CDR3 DNA sequence: TGTGCCAGCAGTTCCGGCCTAGCCGCCAAAAACATTCAGTACTTC. This gives the protein CASSSGLAAKNIQYF.